Reported below is one T cell receptor beta chain. The antigen remains unidentified. PCR involved 60 Vbeta and 13 Jbeta primers. Method: immunoSEQ multiplex PCR; TCRdb's copy keeps in-frame clones and lacks some. This table holds approximately 190,000 clones, 82% found once. The sample belongs to a study of cytomegalovirus exposure and HLA in healthy donors. Study-wide points: The sole available immune exposure information was CMV serostatus. Fewer N-insertions (relative to the approximately 700-donor mean) were reportedly seen in an Asian-associated ancestry cluster in a later analysis.

Each of the donors was a healthy bone marrow donor. Donors likely had unrecorded immune exposures despite being nominally healthy when sampled. Germline V gene data show CDR1 as SQVTM and CDR2 as ANQGSEA. The ends were cut back, 1 base at V and 1 base at J, with 10 bases in the middle. CDR3 size: 14 residues. The specimen was PBMCs. This sequence was found in a woman under 30 in good health and CMV-seronegative. The chain combines TRBV29-1 with TRBJ1-1, with D possibly being TRBD1 (6 bases). The chain's CDR3 is CSVEGHRENTEAFF. CDR3 DNA sequence: TGCAGCGTTGAAGGGCACAGGGAGAACACTGAAGCTTTCTTT. Full variable domain (remainder filled in from reference TRBV29-1 and TRBJ1-1): SAVISQKPSRDICQRGTSLTIQCQVDSQVTMMFWYRQQPGQSLTLIATANQGSEATYESGFVIDKFPISRPNLTFSTLTVSNMSPEDSSIYLCSVEGHRENTEAFFGQGTRLTVV.